The rows below give T cell receptor beta chains drawn from one sample of a study of shared clonotypes between healthy human individuals. TCRdb's copy holds only in-frame clones and misses some; the assay was immunoSEQ multiplex PCR. The sample shows approximately 2.5 million clones, approximately 93% of them seen only once. The material sequenced was naive CD4+ T cells from PBMCs. These receptors were collected from a man aged 18 to 29 in good health. Some clones in this sample may be carry-over from other donors' samples. Both conserved end residues are part of each CDR3. A D gene is named only where the DNA matches it firmly. For some rows the clone size is stated as once, few or many, or as a class when expanded; others skip it.

V	J	size	D	DNA	CDR3
TRBV23-1	TRBJ2-1	NA	NA	TGCGCCATCACGGGTGGGCACAAGGAATCCTACAATGAGCAGTTCTTC	CAITGGHKESYNEQFF
TRBV18	TRBJ1-2	once	NA	TGTGCCAGCTCACCACCGCCCTGGGACAAATATGGCTACACCTTC	CASSPPPWDKYGYTF
TRBV28	TRBJ2-7	NA	TRBD2	TGTGCCAGCACCCTCGGGACTAGCGGCTACGAGCAGTACTTC	CASTLGTSGYEQYF
TRBV5-6	TRBJ2-5	NA	NA	TGTGCCAGCAGCTTGTATATGGTCGGAGAGACCCAGTACTTC	CASSLYMVGETQYF
TRBV29-1	TRBJ1-2	NA	TRBD1	TGCAGCGTCCTGGGACAGGGGAGTCCTAACTATGGCTACACCTTC	CSVLGQGSPNYGYTF
TRBV18	TRBJ1-4	NA	NA	TGTGCCAGCTCACAGGCCGGCGGTAGCGAAAAACTGTTTTTT	CASSQAGGSEKLFF
TRBV28	TRBJ1-2	NA	TRBD1	TGTGCCAGCAACCTTCATCAGGGGGGGAACACTAACTATGGCTACACCTTC	CASNLHQGGNTNYGYTF
TRBV5-1	TRBJ1-2	few	NA	TGCGCCAGCAGCCAGAATGGAGCCTATGGCTACACCTTC	CASSQNGAYGYTF
TRBV19	TRBJ1-4	NA	TRBD1	TGTGCCAGTTCGGTAGCGGGACAGGGTAATGAAAAACTGTTTTTT	CASSVAGQGNEKLFF
TRBV18	TRBJ2-7	NA	NA	TGTGCCAGCTCACTACCGGACATCTACGAGCAGTACTTC	CASSLPDIYEQYF
TRBV15	TRBJ2-3	NA	NA	TGTGCCACCAGCAGACTAACAGATACGCAGTATTTT	CATSRLTDTQYF
TRBV18	TRBJ1-1	once	NA	TGTGCCAGCTCACCACCGTCGTCCCACACTGAAGCTTTCTTT	CASSPPSSHTEAFF
TRBV18	TRBJ2-5	NA	TRBD2	TGTGCCAGCTCACCGAAAGGACTAGCGGGAGGGCTGGAGACCCAGTACTTC	CASSPKGLAGGLETQYF
TRBV15	TRBJ1-1	once	NA	TGTGCCACCAGCAGGGACTTGACGAACACTGAAGCTTTCTTT	CATSRDLTNTEAFF
TRBV2	TRBJ1-4	NA	NA	TGTGCCAGCGGCCGGGCAGGGTATGAAAAACTGTTTTTT	CASGRAGYEKLFF
TRBV18	TRBJ1-3	NA	NA	TGTGCCAGCTCACCAGAAGGAGGGAAGGCGTATGGAAACACCATATATTTT	CASSPEGGKAYGNTIYF
TRBV5-1	TRBJ2-4	NA	NA	TGCGCCAGCAGCTTGGATGTCGGGCTAGCCAAAAACATTCAGTACTTC	CASSLDVGLAKNIQYF
TRBV27	TRBJ2-3	NA	TRBD1	TGTGCCAGCAGTTCCTACCCCAGGGGGAATACGCAGTATTTT	CASSSYPRGNTQYF
TRBV7-8	TRBJ1-1	NA	NA	TGTGCCAGCAGCTTAGATGGGCGGGGCACTGAAGCTTTCTTT	CASSLDGRGTEAFF
TRBV7-8	TRBJ2-5	NA	NA	TGTGCCAGCAGCTCTCAGGGGGGTCTAGAGACCCAGTACTTC	CASSSQGGLETQYF
TRBV4-2	TRBJ2-3	NA	TRBD2	TGTGCCAGCAGCCCACTGGAGTGGCGGGAGCAAGGAGATACGCAGTATTTT	CASSPLEWREQGDTQYF
TRBV5-1	TRBJ2-5	once	TRBD1	TGCGCCAGCAGCGACCCCCAGGGGGCAGGGGAGACCCAGTACTTC	CASSDPQGAGETQYF
TRBV6-1	TRBJ2-5	NA	NA	TGTGCCAGCAGTGGAACAGGGAGGGTAGAGACCCAGTACTTC	CASSGTGRVETQYF
TRBV27	TRBJ2-5	NA	TRBD1	TGTGCCAGCAGGACCTTACAGGGGGCCGAGACCCAGTACTTC	CASRTLQGAETQYF
TRBV6-6	TRBJ1-5	NA	NA	TGTGCCAGCAGTGACAGAGGAGGGACCAATCAGCCCCAGCATTTT	CASSDRGGTNQPQHF
TRBV6-5	TRBJ2-7	NA	NA	TGTGCCAGCAGTTACGGTTATCGTATTCCCTCCGAGCAGTACTTC	CASSYGYRIPSEQYF
TRBV28	TRBJ1-5	NA	NA	TGTGCCAGCAGTGTGCCGCAGAATCGGCCCCAGCATTTT	CASSVPQNRPQHF
TRBV7-3	TRBJ2-1	NA	TRBD1	TGTGCCAGCAGCTTGGGACAGTACAATGAGCAGTTCTTC	CASSLGQYNEQFF
TRBV7-6	TRBJ1-5	NA	NA	TGTGCCAGCAGCTTAGAATTGGGGTTAGCTCAGCCCCAGCATTTT	CASSLELGLAQPQHF
TRBV6-6	TRBJ2-1	NA	TRBD1	TGTGCCAGCAGTTTCACAGGGGGCCGGAGGAATGAGCAGTTCTTC	CASSFTGGRRNEQFF
TRBV28	TRBJ1-2	NA	TRBD1	TGTGCCAGCAGGGAACAGGGGGCTCCGGGTTATGGCTACACCTTC	CASREQGAPGYGYTF
TRBV30	TRBJ1-1	once	NA	TGTGCCTGGAGTGTGGACAGTAACACTGAAGCTTTCTTT	CAWSVDSNTEAFF
TRBV2	TRBJ1-5	NA	NA	TGTGCCAGCAGAGAACAGGGACAGCCCCAGCATTTT	CASREQGQPQHF
TRBV19	TRBJ1-5	NA	TRBD1	TGTGCCAGTACCACGGGACAGTTTAGCAATCAGCCCCAGCATTTT	CASTTGQFSNQPQHF
TRBV11-3	TRBJ2-7	NA	NA	TGTGCCAGCAGCACCGGGAAACCCTACGAGCAGTACTTC	CASSTGKPYEQYF
TRBV14	TRBJ1-1	NA	NA	TGTGCCAGCAGCTCTCGCCCCCGGTCGAACACTGAAGCTTTCTTT	CASSSRPRSNTEAFF
TRBV28	TRBJ2-7	NA	TRBD2	TGTGCCAGCAGCAATGCTGGTAGCGGGAGGGCCGACTCCTACGAGCAGTACTTC	CASSNAGSGRADSYEQYF
TRBV2	TRBJ2-4	once	NA	TGTGCCAGCAGTGAAAACGGGGCGTTTCAGTACTTC	CASSENGAFQYF
TRBV9	TRBJ1-2	once	TRBD1	TGTGCCAGCAGCGTAGATCTCGGACAGGGTAAAAACTATGGCTACACCTTC	CASSVDLGQGKNYGYTF
TRBV7-7	TRBJ2-7	NA	NA	TGTGCCAGCAGCTTGGGGAGCGGAACACCCTACGAGCAGTACTTC	CASSLGSGTPYEQYF
TRBV28	TRBJ2-3	NA	TRBD2	TGTGCCAGCAGTCCCGGGAGCGGGAGGGTAGATACGCAGTATTTT	CASSPGSGRVDTQYF
TRBV9	TRBJ2-3	NA	NA	TGTGCCAGCAGCGTAGAGCTAGCATTGAATACGCAGTATTTT	CASSVELALNTQYF
TRBV19	TRBJ2-1	NA	TRBD1	TGTGCCAGTAGTACCGGGACAGTCGCGTCCAATGAGCAGTTCTTC	CASSTGTVASNEQFF
TRBV6-5	TRBJ2-7	NA	TRBD2	TGTGCCAGCAGCACCTTGGCGGGAGCTGTCGAGCAGTACTTC	CASSTLAGAVEQYF